A selection of T cell receptor beta chains follows, all from one sample in a study of OX40 agonist ivuxolimab in advanced cancers. Only in-frame clones appear in the TCRdb table, and some are missing; sequencing was by immunoSEQ multiplex PCR. The sample comprises tens of thousands of clones, less than 90% of which are singletons, and 0.67% rests with the top ten. The starting material was CD4+ or CD8+ T cells sorted from blood, obtained in a trial of the OX40 agonist ivuxolimab. The source of these receptors is an adult with an advanced solid tumor such as melanoma, head and neck, liver or kidney cancer. CDR3s include the opening cysteine and the closing phenylalanine or tryptophan. D genes are given only for firm matches. Clone size appears in some rows only: once, few, many, or a class for an expanded clone.

>TRBJ1-1|14|NA|NA|TRBV18
CASSSGRLNTEAFF
TGTGCCAGCTCGAGCGGTAGGTTGAACACTGAAGCTTTCTTT
>TRBJ2-3|16|NA|TRBD2|TRBV18
CASSAGTSGYTDTQYF
TGTGCCAGCTCCGCCGGGACTAGCGGGTACACAGATACGCAGTATTTT
>TRBJ2-1|10|NA|NA|TRBV19
CASSTGEQFF
TGTGCCAGTAGTACTGGTGAGCAGTTCTTC
>TRBJ2-7|13|once|NA|TRBV29-1
CSGGDRSGYEQYF
TGCAGCGGGGGGGACAGAAGCGGATACGAGCAGTACTTC
>TRBJ1-2|13|NA|TRBD1|TRBV28
CASRRTGFYGYTF
TGTGCCAGCCGAAGGACAGGGTTCTATGGCTACACCTTC
>TRBJ1-1|14|NA|NA|TRBV18
CASSGLQGNTEAFF
TGTGCCAGCTCAGGCCTTCAGGGGAACACTGAAGCTTTCTTT
>TRBJ1-1|12|few|NA|TRBV11-2
CASSLTNTEAFF
TGTGCCAGCAGCTTAACGAACACTGAAGCTTTCTTT
>TRBJ2-2|17|NA|TRBD2|TRBV5-4
CASSVGTSGGNTGELFF
TGTGCCAGCAGCGTCGGGACTAGCGGGGGGAACACCGGGGAGCTGTTTTTT
>TRBJ1-5|15|NA|NA|TRBV19
CASSIIGNSNQPQHF
TGTGCCAGTAGTATAATTGGAAATAGCAATCAGCCCCAGCATTTT
>TRBJ2-7|15|few|TRBD2|TRBV10-2
CASNPEALAAGEQYF
TGCGCCAGCAACCCAGAAGCACTAGCGGCGGGGGAGCAGTACTTC
>TRBJ2-7|13|NA|NA|TRBV5-6
CASSSPESYEQYF
TGTGCCAGCAGCTCCCCGGAGTCCTACGAGCAGTACTTC
>TRBJ1-4|14|NA|NA|TRBV7-9
CASSLAGENEKLFF
TGTGCCAGCAGCTTAGCGGGCGAGAATGAAAAACTGTTTTTT
>TRBJ1-4|16|NA|NA|TRBV5-5
CASSWALTGQGEKLFF
TGTGCCAGCTCTTGGGCCCTCACAGGCCAGGGGGAAAAACTGTTTTTT
>TRBJ1-2|15|once|TRBD1|TRBV19
CASSVGTGTQVGYTF
TGTGCCAGTAGTGTTGGGACAGGGACACAAGTTGGCTACACCTTC
>TRBJ2-1|14|NA|NA|TRBV30
CAWGRGIAYNEQFF
TGTGCCTGGGGAAGGGGGATCGCCTACAATGAGCAGTTCTTC